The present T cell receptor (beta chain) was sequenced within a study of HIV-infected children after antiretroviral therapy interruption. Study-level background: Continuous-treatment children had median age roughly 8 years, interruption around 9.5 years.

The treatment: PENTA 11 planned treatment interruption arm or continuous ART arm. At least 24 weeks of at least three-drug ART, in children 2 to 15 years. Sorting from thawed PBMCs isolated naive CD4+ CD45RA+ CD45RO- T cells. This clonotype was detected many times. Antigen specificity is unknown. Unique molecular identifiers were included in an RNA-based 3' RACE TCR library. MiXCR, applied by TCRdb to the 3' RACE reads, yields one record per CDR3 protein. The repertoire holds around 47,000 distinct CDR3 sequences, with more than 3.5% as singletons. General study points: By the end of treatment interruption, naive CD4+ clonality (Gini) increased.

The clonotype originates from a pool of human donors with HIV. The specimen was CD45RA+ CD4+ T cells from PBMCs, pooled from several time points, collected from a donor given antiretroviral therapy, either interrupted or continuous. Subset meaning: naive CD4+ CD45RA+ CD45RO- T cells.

CDR3 DNA: TGTGCCAGCAGCTTAGCCCCGGGGAGCAGCAACGAGCAGTACTTC. Translation gives CASSLAPGSSNEQYF. This sequence joins TRBV7-2 and TRBJ2-7; D might be TRBD2 (5 bases). Germline-derived CDR1 and CDR2 are SGHTA and FQGNSA. The V end lost 0 bases, the J end lost 5 bases, and 14 bases lay between the germline ends. The CDR3 extends over 15 amino acids.